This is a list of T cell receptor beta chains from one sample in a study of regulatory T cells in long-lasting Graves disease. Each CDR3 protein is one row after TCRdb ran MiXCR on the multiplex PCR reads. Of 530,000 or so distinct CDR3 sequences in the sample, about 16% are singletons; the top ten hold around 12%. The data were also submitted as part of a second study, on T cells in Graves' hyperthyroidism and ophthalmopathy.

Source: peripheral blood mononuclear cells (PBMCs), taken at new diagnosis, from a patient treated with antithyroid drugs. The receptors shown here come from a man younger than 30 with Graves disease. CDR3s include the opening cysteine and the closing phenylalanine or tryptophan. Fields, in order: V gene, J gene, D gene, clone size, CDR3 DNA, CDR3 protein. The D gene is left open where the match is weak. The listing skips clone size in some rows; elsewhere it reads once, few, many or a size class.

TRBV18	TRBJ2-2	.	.	TGTGCCAGCTCCAGAGAAGGCAGGGCCACCGGGGAGCTGTTTTTT	CASSREGRATGELFF
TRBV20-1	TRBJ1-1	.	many	TGCAGTGCCAGGACATCTGGAGAAGCTTTCTTT	CSARTSGEAFF
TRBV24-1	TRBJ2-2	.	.	TGTGCCACCAGTGATTTGGTTGGCCCTCCCGCCGGGGAGCTGTTTTTT	CATSDLVGPPAGELFF
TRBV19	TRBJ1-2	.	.	TGTGCCAGTAGTCAAGAACAGGGAAGCTACTATGGCTACACCTTC	CASSQEQGSYYGYTF
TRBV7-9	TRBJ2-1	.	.	TGTGCCAGCAGCTTACCTAGCGTAAATGAGCAGTTCTTC	CASSLPSVNEQFF
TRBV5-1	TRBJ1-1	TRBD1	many	TGCGCCAGCAGAGCCCTCAGCAGGGGGAGAGGCACTGAAGCTTTCTTT	CASRALSRGRGTEAFF
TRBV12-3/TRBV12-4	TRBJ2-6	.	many	TGTGCCAGCAGTTTTTATGGGGCCAACGTCCTGACTTTC	CASSFYGANVLTF
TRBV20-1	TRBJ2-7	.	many	TGCAGTGCCGATGGGGGGAGAGGCTACGAGCAGTACTTC	CSADGGRGYEQYF
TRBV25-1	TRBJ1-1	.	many	TGTGCCAGCAGTGAATCAGACAGCTCACCGAACACTGAAGCTTTCTTT	CASSESDSSPNTEAFF
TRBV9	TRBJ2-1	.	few	TGTGCCAGCAGCGTAGGCGGGAATAACAACAATGAGCAGTTCTTC	CASSVGGNNNNEQFF
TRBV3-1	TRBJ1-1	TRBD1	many	TGTGCCAGCAGCCCCCCATTTGGGGACAGGGGGTCGAACACTGAAGCTTTCTTT	CASSPPFGDRGSNTEAFF
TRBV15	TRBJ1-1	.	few	TGTGCCACCATCCTCCAAAGGGACATGAACACTGAAGCTTTCTTT	CATILQRDMNTEAFF
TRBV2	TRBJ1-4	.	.	TGTGCCAGCAGCGGACAGATTAGGAGAGCAACTAATGAAAAACTGTTTTTT	CASSGQIRRATNEKLFF
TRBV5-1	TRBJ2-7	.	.	TGCGCCAGCAGCCTAGACGGAAGTTTCGACGAGCAGTACTTC	CASSLDGSFDEQYF
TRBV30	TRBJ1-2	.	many	TGTGCCTATCAGGGTCCTAACTATGGCTACACCTTC	CAYQGPNYGYTF
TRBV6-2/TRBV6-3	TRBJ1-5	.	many	TGTGCCAGCGGGGAACCAGGTAGCAATCAGCCCCAGCATTTT	CASGEPGSNQPQHF
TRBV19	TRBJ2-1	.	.	TGTGCCAGTAGTTGGTCGGCGGGATACAATGAGCAGTTCTTC	CASSWSAGYNEQFF
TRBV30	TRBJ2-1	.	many	TGTGCCTGGAGTGTAGTGAATGAGCAGTTCTTC	CAWSVVNEQFF
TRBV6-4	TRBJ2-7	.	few	TGTGCCAGCAGTGGGGACAAGAAATCCTACGAGCAGTACTTC	CASSGDKKSYEQYF
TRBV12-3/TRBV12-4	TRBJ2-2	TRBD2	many	TGTGCCAGCAGCTTAGCGGGACTAAACACCGGGGAGCTGTTTTTT	CASSLAGLNTGELFF